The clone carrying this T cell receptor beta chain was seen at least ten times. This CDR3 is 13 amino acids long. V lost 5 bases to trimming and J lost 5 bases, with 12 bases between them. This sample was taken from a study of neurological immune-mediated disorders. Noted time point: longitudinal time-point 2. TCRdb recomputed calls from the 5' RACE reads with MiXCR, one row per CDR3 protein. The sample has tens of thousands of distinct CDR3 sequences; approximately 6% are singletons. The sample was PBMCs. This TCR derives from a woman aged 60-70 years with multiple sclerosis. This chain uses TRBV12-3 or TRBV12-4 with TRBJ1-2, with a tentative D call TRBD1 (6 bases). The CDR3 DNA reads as TGTGCCAGCAGTCCCGACAGGAGGTATGGCTACACCTTC. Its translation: CASSPDRRYGYTF.